The 8 T cell receptor beta chains given below trace back to one sample, sequenced in a study of cytotoxic CD8 clonotypes in ibrutinib-treated CLL. Here immunoSEQ multiplex PCR was the method, and the copy in TCRdb shows in-frame clones only, minus some. The table shows fewer than 400,000 clones, with about 64% occurring only once. The sample here was PBMCs, taken after 36 months of ibrutinib treatment. The source of these receptors is a human donor with chronic lymphocytic leukemia.

The chain joins TRBV5-1 to TRBJ2-2, with D perhaps matching TRBD1 (6 bases). The CDR3 is 16 residues long. The ends were cut back, 5 bases at V and 2 bases at J, with 16 bases in the middle. Germline V gene sequence: CDR1 SGHRS, CDR2 YFSETQ. CDR3 in DNA: TGCGCCAGCAGTCCGGGACATGCGTCTAACACCGGGGAGCTGTTTTTT. The encoded protein is CASSPGHASNTGELFF.

The V and J genes are TRBV5-4 and TRBJ1-6; no clear D gene. The CDR3 totals 14 residues. The germline V gene has CDR1 SGHNT and CDR2 YYREEE (reference sequence). The V end was cut by 0 bases, the J end by 10 bases, with 11 bases between. CDR3 in DNA: TGTGCCAGCAGCTTGGTTGCGGGGAACTCACCCCTCCACTTT. This encodes CASSLVAGNSPLHF.

The chain has TRBV5-1 and TRBJ1-1; 8 positions match TRBD1. After removal of 4 bases from V and 4 bases from J, the junction contained 3 bases not matched to a gene. The length of the CDR3 is 13 residues. In germline, CDR1 is SGHRS, CDR2 YFSETQ. CDR3: CASSPDRVTEAFF. The CDR3 DNA is TGCGCCAGCAGCCCGGACAGGGTCACTGAAGCTTTCTTT.

The chain joins TRBV27 to TRBJ2-7; tentative D call: TRBD1 (6 bases). Looked up from germline, CDR1 is MNHEY and CDR2 is SMNVEV (reference sequence). V lost 3 bases and J 5 bases, leaving 17 bases between the germline ends. The CDR3 has 15 amino acids. The CDR3 region has the DNA TGTGCCAGCAGTTTGGCTGGGGGCAAATTCAACGAGCAGTACTTC. Its translation: CASSLAGGKFNEQYF.

The chain links TRBV6-5 to TRBJ2-3; 8 bases agree with TRBD1. Trimming at V came to 5 bases and at J to 4 bases, leaving 8 bases not matched to a gene. CDR1 is MNHEY and CDR2 is SVGAGI in the germline V gene. The CDR3 is 15 amino acids. The DNA of the CDR3 is TGTGCCAGCAGTGGCTCCGGACAGGGCGCAGATACGCAGTATTTT. Its protein is CASSGSGQGADTQYF.

This chain links TRBV20-1 with TRBJ2-1; D not resolved. The germline V and J ends were trimmed by 2 bases and 5 bases, with 4 bases remaining between them. Per the germline V gene, CDR1 is DFQATT and CDR2 is SNEGSKA (reference sequence). The CDR3 loop spans 11 amino acids. CDR3 DNA sequence: TGCAGTGCTAGAAACGACAATGAGCAGTTCTTC. Translation: CSARNDNEQFF.

The genes are TRBV19 and TRBJ1-1; no clear D gene. V dropped 8 bases and J dropped 2 bases, with 9 bases sitting between them. CDR1 is LNHDA, CDR2 SQIVND, per germline (reference sequence). This CDR3 has 12 residues. This CDR3 is CASGGVNTEAFF. CDR3 in DNA: TGTGCCAGTGGAGGAGTAAACACTGAAGCTTTCTTT.

The chain links TRBV19 to TRBJ1-2; D unresolved. The CDR3 has 15 amino acids. Deletions cut 3 bases from V and 2 bases from J, with 13 bases between. Germline CDR1 is LNHDA and CDR2 is SQIVND (reference sequence). Here the CDR3 DNA reads TGTGCCAGTAGTATGGGGTTTGGAGGGAACTATGGCTACACCTTC. Protein sequence: CASSMGFGGNYGYTF.